Listed here are 6 T cell receptor beta chains from one sample, sequenced in a study of blood T cell repertoires in COVID-19. The protocol was immunoSEQ multiplex PCR, while the TCRdb copy is restricted to in-frame clones and leaves out a portion. Among hundreds of thousands of clones listed, about 90% were seen once. The sequenced sample consisted of PBMCs or T cells enriched from blood (not recorded which). The receptors were sampled from a woman between 18 and 30 years old with acute COVID-19.

This clone is a singleton in its sample. The chain recombines TRBV7-9 with TRBJ1-6, with 7 bases aligning to TRBD1. The V segment lost 4 bases and the J segment 6 bases; nucleotides outside the gene matches: 6. Germline lookup yields CDR1 SEHNR and CDR2 FQNEAQ (reference sequence). The CDR3 sequence is 15 residues long. CDR3 in amino acids: CASSSRQGFNSPLHF. The CDR3 DNA is TGTGCCAGCAGCTCCCGACAGGGTTTTAATTCACCCCTCCACTTT. The whole variable domain, filled in from reference TRBV7-9 and TRBJ1-6, reads DTGVSQNPRHKITKRGQNVTFRCDPISEHNRLYWYRQTLGQGPEFLTYFQNEAQLEKSRLLSDRFSAERPKGSFSTLEIQRTEQGDSAMYLCASSSRQGFNSPLHFGNGTRLTVT.

The rearrangement links TRBV28 to TRBJ2-7; the match to TRBD2 covers 7 bases. V trimming: 10 bases; J trimming: 4 bases; junction bases outside the gene matches: 13. This CDR3 is built from 14 residues. Germline CDR1 reads MDHEN; CDR2 reads SYDVKM. CDR3 sequence: CATTGRRDFYEQYF. The DNA of the CDR3 is TGTGCCACCACCGGGAGGAGAGACTTTTACGAGCAGTACTTC.

V gene TRBV5-1 combines with J gene TRBJ2-1, with no clear D. The CDR3 spans 14 residues. The V end lost 0 bases, the J end lost 7 bases, and 11 bases lay between the germline ends. From germline, CDR1 is SGHRS and CDR2 YFSETQ. CDR3 region: CASSLARSLNEQFF. CDR3 bases: TGCGCCAGCAGCTTGGCCCGGTCCCTTAATGAGCAGTTCTTC.

This clone occurred once. The gene calls are TRBV3-1 (or the pseudogene TRBV3-2) and TRBJ2-6, with D possibly being TRBD1 (5 bases). CDR3 length: 15 residues. Germline lookup yields CDR1 LGHDT and CDR2 YNNKEL (reference sequence). Trimming removed 6 bases from V and 0 bases from J, with 9 bases in between. The CDR3 sequence is CASSPGFSGANVLTF. CDR3 DNA sequence: TGTGCCAGCAGTCCAGGGTTCTCTGGGGCCAACGTCCTGACTTTC.

The rearrangement links TRBV7-9 to TRBJ2-3; 9 bases match TRBD1. The CDR3 has 15 amino acids. Germline V gene data show CDR1 as SEHNR and CDR2 as FQNEAQ (reference sequence). V was clipped by 5 bases and J by 7 bases; unmatched bases: 10. For the CDR3, the DNA is TGTGCCAGCAGCCATCAACAGGGGGCTGAGAATACGCAGTATTTT. This sequence encodes CASSHQQGAENTQYF.

The V call is TRBV3-1 (or the pseudogene TRBV3-2), the J call TRBJ1-2, with D possibly TRBD1 on 5 matching bases. The V end lost 4 bases, the J end lost 7 bases, and 19 bases lay between the germline ends. The CDR3 is 15 amino acids. CDR1 is LGHDT and CDR2 is YNNKEL in the germline V gene (reference sequence). For the CDR3, the DNA is TGTGCCAGCAGCCTCCAACGGGAGGGGAGAGGTGGCTACACCTTC. Its protein is CASSLQREGRGGYTF.